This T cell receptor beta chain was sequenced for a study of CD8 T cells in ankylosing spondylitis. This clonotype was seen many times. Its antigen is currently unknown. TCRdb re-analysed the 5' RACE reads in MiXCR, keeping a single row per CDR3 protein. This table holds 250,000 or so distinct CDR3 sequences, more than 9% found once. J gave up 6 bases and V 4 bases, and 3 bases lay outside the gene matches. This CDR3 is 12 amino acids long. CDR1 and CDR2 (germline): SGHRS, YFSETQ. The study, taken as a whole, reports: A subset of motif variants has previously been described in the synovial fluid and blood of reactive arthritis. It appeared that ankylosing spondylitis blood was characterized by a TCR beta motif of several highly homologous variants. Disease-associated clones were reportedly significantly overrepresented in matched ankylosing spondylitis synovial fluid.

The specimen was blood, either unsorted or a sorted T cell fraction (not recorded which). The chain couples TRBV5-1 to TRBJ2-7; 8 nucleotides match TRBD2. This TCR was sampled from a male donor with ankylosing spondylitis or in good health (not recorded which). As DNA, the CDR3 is TGCGCCAGCAGCCCGGGGGGGCTCGAGCAGTACTTC. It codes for CASSPGGLEQYF.